One sample yielded the 10 T cell receptor beta chains listed below, sequenced in a study of cytomegalovirus exposure and HLA in healthy donors. It was with 60 Vbeta and 13 Jbeta primers that the PCR ran. Only in-frame clones appear in the TCRdb table, and some are missing; sequencing was by immunoSEQ multiplex PCR. The table has 150,000 to 200,000 clones, about four fifths seen once. What was sequenced was PBMCs. These receptors originate from a boy younger than 18 in good health and CMV-seronegative.

The rearrangement joins TRBV7-9 to TRBJ2-1, with 9 bases aligning to TRBD2. The CDR3 is 16 residues long. V lost 6 bases to trimming and J lost 7 bases; unmatched junction nucleotides: 13. The germline gives CDR1 SEHNR, CDR2 FQNEAQ (reference sequence). The CDR3: CASRKLASGVVNEQFF. The CDR3, as DNA: TGTGCCAGCAGAAAACTGGCTAGCGGGGTTGTAAATGAGCAGTTCTTC.

This chain connects TRBV6-1 to TRBJ1-5; 8 nucleotides align to TRBD1. The CDR3 length is 15 residues. V lost 4 bases and J lost 6; bases outside the gene matches: 8. Germline V gives CDR1 MNHNS, CDR2 SASEGT. CDR3 loop: CASSAPSGGVQPQHF. The CDR3, as DNA: TGTGCCAGCAGTGCTCCTTCAGGGGGCGTTCAGCCCCAGCATTTT.

J is TRBJ2-1 and V is TRBV6-4, with D tentatively TRBD2 (5 bases). V gave up 3 bases and J gave up 5 bases, with 11 bases separating them. Germline loops: CDR1 MRHNA, CDR2 SNTAGT. The CDR3 spans 14 residues. CDR3 sequence: CASSEGSGHNEQFF. The CDR3 DNA sequence: TGTGCCAGCAGTGAAGGCAGCGGTCACAATGAGCAGTTCTTC.

This chain joins TRBV9 and TRBJ2-1, with a tentative D call TRBD2 (6 bases). The CDR3 has 16 residues. Germline V lookup: CDR1 SGDLS, CDR2 YYNGEE. V was clipped by 0 bases and J by 5 bases, with 15 bases between them. For the CDR3, the DNA is TGTGCCAGCAGCGTAGTTGGGGGTGCGGGGAACAATGAGCAGTTCTTC. Residues: CASSVVGGAGNNEQFF.

This clone was picked up a small number of times. The chain recombines TRBV19 with TRBJ1-5; TRBD1 might be the D (5 bases). CDR1 LNHDA and CDR2 SQIVND come from the germline V gene (reference sequence). The CDR3 totals 12 residues. The V gene lost 6 bases and the J gene lost 6 bases, with 9 bases spanning the gap. This CDR3 is CASRSGGQPQHF. CDR3 sequence (DNA): TGTGCCAGTAGATCGGGGGGTCAGCCCCAGCATTTT.

The rearrangement uses TRBV5-4 and TRBJ2-1; maybe TRBD1 (6 bases). CDR3 length: 13 amino acids. CDR1 is SGHNT, CDR2 YYREEE, per germline (reference sequence). The V and J ends lost 3 bases and 8 bases respectively, with 12 bases between them. The CDR3 spells CASSSDWGHEQFF. The CDR3 DNA reads TGTGCCAGCAGCTCGGACTGGGGGCATGAGCAGTTCTTC.

The genes are TRBV7-9 and TRBJ1-4; 7 bases align to TRBD1. CDR1 and CDR2 from the germline V gene are SEHNR and FQNEAQ (reference sequence). After removal of 5 bases from V and 6 bases from J, the junction contained 9 bases not matched to a gene. The CDR3 loop spans 15 amino acids. CDR3 sequence reads: CASSTTTGKYEKLFF. CDR3 sequence (DNA): TGTGCCAGCAGCACGACGACAGGGAAGTATGAAAAACTGTTTTTT.

The sample holds a few counts of this clone. The chain is built from TRBV29-1 and TRBJ2-7, with TRBD1 matching 8 bases. The CDR3 sequence is 18 residues long. Germline lookup yields CDR1 SQVTM and CDR2 ANQGSEA. The CDR3 reads CTGWPVRLLDRESYEQYF. CDR3 in DNA: TGCACCGGTTGGCCAGTCAGACTTCTGGACAGGGAGTCCTACGAGCAGTACTTC.

The rearrangement uses TRBV5-1 and TRBJ2-7, with 8 bases matching TRBD1. Per the germline V gene, CDR1 is SGHRS and CDR2 is YFSETQ. CDR3 length: 14 amino acids. The V segment lost 5 bases and the J segment 3 bases; nucleotides outside the gene matches: 7. This CDR3 is CASRQGENSYEQYF. DNA for the CDR3: TGCGCCAGCAGACAGGGGGAGAATAGCTACGAGCAGTACTTC.

The count of this clone is one. The V and J genes are TRBV9 and TRBJ2-1; 11 nucleotides agree with TRBD2. The CDR3 is 16 amino acids. Germline V gene data show CDR1 as SGDLS and CDR2 as YYNGEE. J was trimmed by 3 bases and V by 2 bases; bases with no gene match: 4. The CDR3 reads CASSVQGTSGYNEQFF. CDR3 in DNA: TGTGCCAGCAGCGTTCAAGGGACTAGCGGCTACAATGAGCAGTTCTTC.